Shown below are 32 T cell receptor beta chains from a single sample sequenced in a study of cytomegalovirus exposure and HLA in healthy donors. The PCR was carried out with 60 Vbeta primers and 13 Jbeta primers. Here immunoSEQ multiplex PCR was the method, and the copy in TCRdb shows in-frame clones only, minus some. The sample has under 200,000 clones; around four fifths are singletons. Specimen: PBMCs. These receptors were obtained from a woman younger than 35 in good health and CMV-seronegative.

The chain couples TRBV6-6 to TRBJ2-7; 8 nucleotides match TRBD1. V was clipped by 8 bases and J by 2 bases; unmatched bases: 11. This CDR3 spans 15 amino acids. Per germline, CDR1 MNHNY and CDR2 SVGAGI (reference sequence). The DNA for the CDR3 is TGTGCCAGCCGCAGGACGGGACAGGAGCCCTACGAGCAGTACTTC. This codes for CASRRTGQEPYEQYF.

This chain uses TRBV5-1 with TRBJ2-1, with 11 nucleotides matching TRBD2. Germline V gene data show CDR1 as SGHRS and CDR2 as YFSETQ. The CDR3 is made up of 15 amino acids. The junction had 1 base not matched to a gene; V was cut back by 0 bases and J by 5 bases. The CDR3, as DNA: TGCGCCAGCAGCTTGGGACTAGCGGGACACAATGAGCAGTTCTTC. Translation gives CASSLGLAGHNEQFF.

The chain links TRBV15 to TRBJ2-7; D is ambiguous. The germline CDR1 and CDR2 sequences are LNHNV and YYDKDF (reference sequence). V was clipped by 0 bases and J by 0 bases, with 9 bases between them. The CDR3 sequence is 15 residues long. The CDR3 protein is CATSRDQVGSYEQYF. CDR3 DNA sequence: TGTGCCACCAGCAGAGATCAAGTCGGCTCCTACGAGCAGTACTTC.

This clone appeared once. The CDR3 spells CASSDPTGIYGYTF. For the CDR3, the DNA is TGCGCCAGCAGTGACCCGACAGGGATCTATGGCTACACCTTC. The chain combines TRBV10-2 with TRBJ1-2, with TRBD1 matching over 7 bases. CDR1 is WSHSY, CDR2 SAAADI, per germline. The ends lost 3 bases at V and 4 bases at J; junction bases unmatched: 5. This CDR3 contains 14 residues.

The CDR3 here is CASSGREGRSGYTF. CDR3 DNA: TGTGCCAGTAGTGGCAGGGAAGGGAGGAGTGGCTACACCTTC. The V and J genes are TRBV19 and TRBJ1-2; maybe TRBD1 (5 bases). V was shortened by 5 bases and J by 7 bases, with 17 bases between the two germline ends. The V gene's germline CDR1 is LNHDA and CDR2 SQIVND (reference sequence). The CDR3 runs to 14 residues.

This rearrangement joins TRBV7-2 to TRBJ2-5; TRBD2 is a possible D gene (6 bases). The CDR3 is made up of 16 amino acids. The germline CDR1 and CDR2 sequences are SGHTA and FQGNSA. The V end was cut by 5 bases, the J end by 5 bases, with 21 bases between. DNA of the CDR3: TGTGCCAGCAGCCCATCCCGGGACTCGGGTGTGGAGACCCAGTACTTC. It yields the protein CASSPSRDSGVETQYF.

The chain is built from TRBV6-5 and TRBJ2-3, with 7 bases lining up with TRBD2. This CDR3 region has 16 residues. The germline V gene encodes CDR1 MNHEY and CDR2 SVGAGI. V lost 1 base, J lost 0 bases, and 4 bases stayed unmatched. The CDR3, as DNA: TGTGCCAGCAGTTACTTAGCGGGTTCTAGCACAGATACGCAGTATTTT. Protein product: CASSYLAGSSTDTQYF.

The chain carries TRBV9 and TRBJ2-1; TRBD1 matches at 10 bases. The V gene's germline CDR1 is SGDLS and CDR2 YYNGEE. The CDR3 is 15 amino acids. J lost 6 bases, V lost 6 bases, and 9 bases had no gene match. The CDR3 sequence is CASNSRGTGVNEQFF. The DNA of the CDR3 is TGTGCCAGCAACAGCCGGGGGACAGGGGTCAATGAGCAGTTCTTC.

This clone was picked up one time. This rearrangement joins TRBV27 to TRBJ2-5, with D unclear. Trimming took 5 bases from V and 4 from J, leaving 17 bases between them. This CDR3 contains 15 residues. Per germline, CDR1 MNHEY and CDR2 SMNVEV (reference sequence). The CDR3 spells CASSPRPDRLETQYF. The DNA for the CDR3 is TGTGCCAGCAGTCCGCGGCCCGACCGATTAGAGACCCAGTACTTC.

J is TRBJ2-1 and V is TRBV2; D is unclear. Trimming pared 5 bases from V and 3 bases from J, leaving 8 bases between. The CDR3 is made up of 13 amino acids. Per the germline V gene, CDR1 is SNHLY and CDR2 is FYNNEI. CDR3 sequence reads: CASSFLLYNEQFF. The CDR3 DNA is TGTGCCAGCAGTTTTCTACTCTACAATGAGCAGTTCTTC.

The rearrangement uses TRBV6-5 and TRBJ2-1; D is perhaps TRBD2 (5 bases). Germline CDR1 and CDR2: MNHEY and SVGAGI. The length of the CDR3 is 14 residues. V lost 6 bases, J lost 4 bases, and 13 bases lay in between. CDR3 protein: CASSSGMLYNEQFF. Here the CDR3 DNA reads TGTGCCAGCAGCTCCGGGATGCTATACAATGAGCAGTTCTTC.

The chain uses TRBV2 and TRBJ1-1; TRBD1 matches 8 bases. This CDR3 is 14 amino acids long. The V gene's germline CDR1 is SNHLY and CDR2 FYNNEI. V trimming: 6 bases; J trimming: 3 bases; junction bases outside the gene matches: 6. This CDR3 reads CASSEQGVDTEAFF. The CDR3 DNA sequence: TGTGCCAGCAGCGAACAGGGGGTTGACACTGAAGCTTTCTTT.

This clone was recorded once. V usage is TRBV6-1 and J usage is TRBJ2-7; 12 bases match TRBD2. The CDR3 length is 14 residues. Germline-derived CDR1 and CDR2 are MNHNS and SASEGT. Germline trimming cut 8 bases from V and 4 bases from J; bases unmatched to any gene: 6. This CDR3 is CASWTSGNLYEQYF. CDR3 DNA sequence: TGTGCCAGCTGGACTAGCGGGAATTTGTACGAGCAGTACTTC.

The chain is built from TRBV6-1 and TRBJ1-5; possible D gene TRBD1, 6 bases. The CDR3 runs 15 residues. From germline, CDR1 is MNHNS and CDR2 SASEGT. The V end lost 1 base, the J end lost 2 bases, and 9 bases lay between the germline ends. Here the CDR3 reads CASSEDWTGNQPQHF. For the CDR3, the DNA is TGTGCCAGCAGTGAAGACTGGACAGGCAATCAGCCCCAGCATTTT.

V gene TRBV6-1 combines with J gene TRBJ2-3; TRBD2 matches 7 bases. The trim removed 3 bases at V and 1 base at J, leaving 4 bases unmatched. The CDR3 is made up of 15 amino acids. Germline CDR1 and CDR2: MNHNS and SASEGT. The CDR3 sequence is CASSEAGEGTDTQYF. CDR3 coding DNA: TGTGCCAGCAGTGAGGCGGGAGAGGGCACAGATACGCAGTATTTT.

The count of this clone is one. This chain joins TRBV15 and TRBJ2-3; 10 positions agree with TRBD2. CDR1 LNHNV and CDR2 YYDKDF come from the germline V gene (reference sequence). V lost 0 bases, J lost 2 bases, and 5 bases stayed unmatched. This CDR3 has 17 residues. The CDR3 loop is CATSRDWTSGTTDTQYF. CDR3 DNA: TGTGCCACCAGCAGAGATTGGACTAGCGGAACCACAGATACGCAGTATTTT.

This clone was recorded once. The chain employs TRBV5-4 and TRBJ1-2; no clear D gene. V was trimmed by 4 bases and J by 0 bases, leaving 16 bases between them. Germline V gene data show CDR1 as SGHNT and CDR2 as YYREEE (reference sequence). This CDR3 is 16 amino acids long. The CDR3 coding sequence is TGTGCCAGCAGCCTCTTAATGACTACAGCTAACTATGGCTACACCTTC. It is translated as CASSLLMTTANYGYTF.

The chain recombines TRBV19 with TRBJ1-5, with a weak D call TRBD1 (5 bases). The CDR3 loop spans 15 amino acids. Trimming stripped 7 bases from V and 5 bases from J, with 18 bases between. The V gene's germline CDR1 is LNHDA and CDR2 SQIVND (reference sequence). The CDR3 region is CASTFWGSGDQPQHF. The CDR3 DNA follows: TGTGCCAGTACTTTCTGGGGCAGCGGGGATCAGCCCCAGCATTTT. Supplemented by reference TRBV19 and TRBJ1-5, the full variable domain reads DGGITQSPKYLFRKEGQNVTLSCEQNLNHDAMYWYRQDPGQGLRLIYYSQIVNDFQKGDIAEGYSVSREKKESFPLTVTSAQKNPTAFYLCASTFWGSGDQPQHFGDGTRLSIL.

The chain has TRBV12-5 and TRBJ2-7; 9 bases fit TRBD1. Germline CDR1 LGHNT, CDR2 FRNRAP. CDR3 length: 17 amino acids. Losses at the gene ends were 6 bases for V and 2 bases for J; bases not matched to a gene: 14. CDR3 sequence reads: CASGRTLDRGVPYEQYF. Here the CDR3 DNA reads TGTGCTAGTGGCCGAACTTTGGACAGGGGAGTCCCCTACGAGCAGTACTTC.

The chain joins TRBV7-3 to TRBJ2-3; 11 nucleotides align to TRBD2. The CDR3 has 14 residues. Germline V CDR1 and CDR2: SGHTA, FQGTGA. Trimming removed 5 bases from V and 6 bases from J; junction bases left unmatched: 4. The CDR3 bases are TGTGCCAGCAGCCTACTAGCGGGAGTGGATACGCAGTATTTT. Translation: CASSLLAGVDTQYF.

The chain employs TRBV30 and TRBJ2-1; TRBD2 is a possible D gene (5 bases). CDR1 GTSNPN and CDR2 SVGIG come from the germline V gene (reference sequence). V was shortened by 8 bases and J by 9 bases, with 23 bases between the two germline ends. The CDR3 is made up of 14 amino acids. The CDR3 nucleotides are TGTGCCCGTAATGCCGACTACAGTCTTGCTGAGCAGTTCTTC. Protein: CARNADYSLAEQFF.

The chain has TRBV29-1 and TRBJ1-2; the match to TRBD1 covers 7 bases. The CDR3 has 17 residues. Germline-derived CDR1 and CDR2 are SQVTM and ANQGSEA. With V trimmed by 1 base and J by 2 bases, 13 bases remained unmatched. CDR3: CSVEGWIGGGRNYGYTF. In nucleotides, the CDR3 is TGCAGCGTTGAAGGTTGGATCGGAGGGGGCAGGAACTATGGCTACACCTTC.

The genes are TRBV7-6 and TRBJ2-1; 11 positions match TRBD2. There are 15 residues in the CDR3. Per germline, CDR1 SGHVS and CDR2 FNYEAQ. After removal of 3 bases from V and 5 bases from J, the junction contained 3 bases not matched to a gene. For the CDR3, the DNA is TGTGCCAGCAGCTTGTATAGCGGGGGGGACAATGAGCAGTTCTTC. This encodes CASSLYSGGDNEQFF.

The chain joins TRBV9 to TRBJ2-2; TRBD2 matches at 12 bases. The CDR3 contains 19 residues. In germline, CDR1 is SGDLS, CDR2 YYNGEE. Unmatched junction bases numbered 7, after V lost 0 bases and J lost 1 base. The CDR3 bases are TGTGCCAGCAGCGTAGGGCTAGCGGGAGGGGGGGAGAACACCGGGGAGCTGTTTTTT. Translating gives CASSVGLAGGGENTGELFF.

This clone was seen just once. V gene TRBV6-5 combines with J gene TRBJ1-1; D may be TRBD1 (5 bases). The CDR3 sequence is 15 residues long. Per the germline V gene, CDR1 is MNHEY and CDR2 is SVGAGI. Between the trimmed V and J ends, which lost 5 bases and 5 bases, there was a span of 18 bases. CDR3 region: CASSNTGGEGTEAFF. As DNA, the CDR3 is TGTGCCAGCAGTAATACAGGTGGGGAAGGAACTGAAGCTTTCTTT.

The chain uses TRBV6-5 and TRBJ2-7, with a weak D call TRBD1 (6 bases). This CDR3 comprises 15 residues. The germline V gene encodes CDR1 MNHEY and CDR2 SVGAGI. V shed 5 bases and J shed 3 bases, with 17 bases lying between them. The CDR3 loop reads CASSAPGQSFYEQYF. CDR3 sequence (DNA): TGTGCCAGCAGTGCCCCGGGACAATCTTTCTACGAGCAGTACTTC.

This clone was detected a few times. The rearrangement uses TRBV5-1 and TRBJ1-1, with 7 bases fitting TRBD1. This CDR3 spans 17 amino acids. The germline gives CDR1 SGHRS, CDR2 YFSETQ. V lost 0 bases to trimming and J lost 6 bases; unmatched junction nucleotides: 14. The chain's CDR3 is CASSLAGQGDFSPEAFF. The CDR3 region has the DNA TGCGCCAGCAGCTTGGCCGGGCAGGGGGATTTCAGCCCTGAAGCTTTCTTT.

The gene calls are TRBV6-4 and TRBJ1-2; D perhaps matches TRBD1 (5 bases). Germline CDR1 and CDR2: MRHNA and SNTAGT. The germline V and J ends were trimmed by 2 bases and 4 bases, with 14 bases remaining between them. The CDR3 length is 15 residues. The CDR3 sequence is CASSDGQGIGYGYTF. In nucleotides, the CDR3 is TGTGCCAGCAGTGACGGTCAGGGAATAGGCTATGGCTACACCTTC.

This chain links TRBV5-1 with TRBJ2-7; possible D gene TRBD1, 6 bases. The V gene lost 4 bases and the J gene lost 6 bases, with 17 bases spanning the gap. In germline, CDR1 is SGHRS, CDR2 YFSETQ. The CDR3 covers 14 residues. CDR3 region: CASSPTGSGIEQYF. The DNA of the CDR3 is TGCGCCAGCAGCCCTACAGGGTCCGGGATCGAGCAGTACTTC.

The chain joins TRBV7-9 to TRBJ2-3; D perhaps matches TRBD2 (7 bases). The CDR3 covers 14 residues. From germline, CDR1 is SEHNR and CDR2 FQNEAQ (reference sequence). Trimming cost V 4 bases and J 2 bases, with 10 bases left between them. This CDR3 reads CASSWGGLTDTQYF. The CDR3 DNA follows: TGTGCCAGCAGCTGGGGGGGCCTCACAGATACGCAGTATTTT.

This clone has a handful of counts. V gene TRBV29-1 combines with J gene TRBJ2-3; tentative D call: TRBD1 (5 bases). CDR3 length: 14 amino acids. CDR1 is SQVTM and CDR2 is ANQGSEA in the germline V gene. Trimming left V 3 bases short and J 1 base short, with 11 bases between. The CDR3 DNA sequence: TGCAGCGTTGAGGGGCAGTTGCGCACAGATACGCAGTATTTT. Translating gives CSVEGQLRTDTQYF.

V and J are TRBV27 and TRBJ1-4; no firm D call. CDR1 and CDR2 from the germline V gene are MNHEY and SMNVEV (reference sequence). The CDR3 is made up of 14 amino acids. With 6 bases removed from V and 0 bases from J, the gap between germline ends came to 8 bases. The CDR3 sequence is CASSITTTNEKLFF. The CDR3 DNA is TGTGCCAGCAGCATAACAACAACTAATGAAAAACTGTTTTTT.